Described below is a single T cell receptor beta chain sequence and its context. Its antigen is unknown. No much larger clonotype is one base removed from it; base qualities were not supplied. The sample is drawn from a study of blood T cell repertoires in COVID-19 (dated by TCRdb to the early 2020s). At the level of the whole study: Samples from collaborators originated in the United States, Italy and Spain and spanned both the acute and convalescent phases of COVID-19. Where available, HLA class I and class II types were obtained from metadata supplied by the sample provider rather than from assay-based typing. Samples came from the ongoing ImmuneRACE study (first 160 participants) plus 1,254 subjects from 6 global collaborators. Deeply sampled blood TCRbeta repertoires from subjects exposed to, actively infected with, or recovered from COVID-19 were included in the dataset. The material from the prospective study consisted of cDNA or gDNA derived from T cells, B-cell-depleted T cells, or PBMCs. The repertoires were made available in a free public database intended to serve as a resource for research on the immune response to SARS-CoV-2. Sample metadata almost always included a de-identified subject ID, COVID-19 status, age in years and sex.

Another Seattle source contributed samples from volunteer blood donors who had recovered from COVID-19. Collaborating institutions collected whole blood in K2EDTA tubes following their own protocols. For TCRbeta analysis, collaborators shipped samples as frozen whole blood, isolated PBMCs, or DNA extracted from either of those sample types. Overall study outcomes, separate from this receptor: Clinical and demographic metadata were provided uncurated, with the amount varying by source and participant.

Trimming takes 5 bases off V and 3 bases off J; junction bases not matched to a gene: 4. The CDR1 and CDR2 encoded by the germline V gene (reference sequence) are SEHNR and FQNEAQ. CDR3 length: 13 amino acids, cysteine to phenylalanine. The kept DNA is CDR3 alone, 39 bases in frame from the first base. TCRbeta CDR3 regions were amplified from genomic DNA by means of the immunoSEQ Assay, a bias-controlled multiplex PCR. The study's own analysis went as follows. The number of nucleated cells in each sample was estimated by amplification of reference gene primers within the assay. To quantify the absolute abundance of each unique TCRbeta CDR3 rearrangement, sequence reads were collapsed and filtered. Productive Simpson clonality was computed per sample as the square root of Simpson's diversity index over productive rearrangements. Held by TCRdb, this immuneACCESS table contains in-frame sequences only and omits some clones. Under half of the omission traces to an unresolved V gene where checked; the cause of the rest is unknown. V and J calls and clone size are as listed in that table; D and trimming were resolved from the DNA. The sample table lists over 250,000 clones, roughly nine tenths of them with a count of one. The ten top clones hold roughly 4% of the sample.

This clonotype was sampled from a man aged 55 to 70 who had recovered from COVID-19. Sequencing was done on a sample of peripheral blood. The chain couples TRBV7-9 to TRBJ2-7; a stretch of 7 junction bases matches TRBD1. The DNA reads TGTGCCAGCAGCCCCTGGGACAGCTACGAGCAGTACTTC. It encodes CASSPWDSYEQYF.